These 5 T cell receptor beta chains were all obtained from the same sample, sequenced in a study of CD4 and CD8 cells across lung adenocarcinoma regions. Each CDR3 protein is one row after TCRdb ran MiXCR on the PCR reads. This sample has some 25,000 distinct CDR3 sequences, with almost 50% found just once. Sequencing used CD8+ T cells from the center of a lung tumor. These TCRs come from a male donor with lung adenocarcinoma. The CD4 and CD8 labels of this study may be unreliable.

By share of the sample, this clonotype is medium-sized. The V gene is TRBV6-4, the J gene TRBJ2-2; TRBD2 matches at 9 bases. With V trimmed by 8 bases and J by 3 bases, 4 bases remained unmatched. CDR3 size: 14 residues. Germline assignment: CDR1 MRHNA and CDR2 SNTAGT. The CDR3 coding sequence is TGTGCCAGCTTTAAGCGGGAGGACACCGGGGAGCTGTTTTTT. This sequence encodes CASFKREDTGELFF.

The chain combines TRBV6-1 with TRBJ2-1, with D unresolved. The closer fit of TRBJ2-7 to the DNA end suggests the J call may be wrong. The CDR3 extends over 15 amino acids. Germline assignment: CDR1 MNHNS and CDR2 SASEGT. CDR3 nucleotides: TGTGCCAGCAGTGCCCGCGGTGGACGCTCAAATAAGCAGTACTTC. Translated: CASSARGGRSNKQYF.

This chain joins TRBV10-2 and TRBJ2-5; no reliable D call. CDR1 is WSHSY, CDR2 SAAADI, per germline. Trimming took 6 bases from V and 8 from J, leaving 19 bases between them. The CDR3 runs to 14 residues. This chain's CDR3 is CASRHGPDRDTQYF. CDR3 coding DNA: TGCGCCAGCAGGCACGGACCCGACCGCGATACCCAGTACTTC.

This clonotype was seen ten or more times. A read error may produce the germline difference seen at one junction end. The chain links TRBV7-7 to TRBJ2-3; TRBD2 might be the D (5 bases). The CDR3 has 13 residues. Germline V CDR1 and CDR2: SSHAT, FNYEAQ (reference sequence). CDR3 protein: CASSYSEGDTQYF. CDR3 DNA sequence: TGTGCTAGCAGCTACTCCGAGGGCGATACGCAGTATTTT.

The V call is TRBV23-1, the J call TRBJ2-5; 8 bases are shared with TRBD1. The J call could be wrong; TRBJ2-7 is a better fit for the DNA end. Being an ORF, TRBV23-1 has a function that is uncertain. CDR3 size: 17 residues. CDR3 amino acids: CASSPGVGTGGTYEQYF. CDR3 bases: TGCGCCAGCAGTCCGGGCGTGGGTACAGGGGGAACCTACGAGCAGTACTTC.